What follows are 21 T cell receptor beta chains derived from one specimen sequenced in a study of human T cells and chemical hapten exposure. From the RACE reads, TCRdb called clonotypes with MiXCR, one entry per CDR3 protein. The table includes some 340,000 distinct CDR3 sequences, around 7% detected once. Stated time point: patch test 1, 2 weeks after DPC sensitization. Specified treatment: therapeutic diphenylcyclopropenone sensitization with weekly scalp DPC. The sample here was whole blood, taken in connection with sensitization to the hapten diphenylcyclopropenone (DPC). These receptors were obtained from a woman under 30 with alopecia areata. Some clones in this sample may be carry-over from other donors' samples.

The chain is built from TRBV12-3 or TRBV12-4 and TRBJ2-1; D is possibly TRBD1 or TRBD2 (5 bases each). V was trimmed by 5 bases and J by 0 bases, leaving 14 bases between them. CDR3 length: 16 amino acids. Here the CDR3 reads CASSDRDPGSYNEQFF. The CDR3 nucleotides read TGTGCCAGCAGTGACCGGGACCCTGGCTCCTACAATGAGCAGTTCTTC.

This rearrangement joins TRBV4-3 to TRBJ1-4, with D possibly being TRBD1 (5 bases). V was clipped by 0 bases and J by 4 bases, with 15 bases between them. Germline-derived CDR1 and CDR2 are LGHNA and YSLEER. The CDR3 has 17 amino acids. The CDR3 sequence: CASSQEPRAVFNEKLFF. The CDR3 DNA is TGCGCCAGCAGCCAAGAACCCAGGGCAGTCTTTAATGAAAAACTGTTTTTT.

Many counts were recorded for this clonotype. J is TRBJ2-2 and V is TRBV7-9, with D possibly being TRBD2 (5 bases). Trimming pared 5 bases from V and 3 bases from J, leaving 13 bases between. CDR1 is SEHNR, CDR2 FQNEAQ, per germline (reference sequence). CDR3 length equals 15 residues. DNA of the CDR3: TGTGCCAGCAGCCGAACGGGGAGTGACACCGGGGAGCTGTTTTTT. As protein: CASSRTGSDTGELFF.

This chain links TRBV7-9 with TRBJ1-5; 8 nucleotides match TRBD1. Germline trimming cut 5 bases from V and 8 bases from J; bases unmatched to any gene: 11. The CDR3 consists of 15 residues. From germline, CDR1 is SEHNR and CDR2 FQNEAQ (reference sequence). DNA of the CDR3: TGTGCCAGCAGCCCTTTGTCAGGGGGCGCGGAGCCCCAGCATTTT. Its protein product is CASSPLSGGAEPQHF.

This clonotype turned up a few times. The J gene is TRBJ1-5, the V gene TRBV3-1; the D gene is possibly TRBD1 (5 bases). V was shortened by 1 base and J by 7 bases, with 8 bases between the two germline ends. Per germline, CDR1 LGHDT and CDR2 YNNKEL (reference sequence). The CDR3 runs 13 residues. This chain's CDR3 is CASSQAGDQPQHF. Here the CDR3 DNA reads TGTGCCAGCAGCCAAGCCGGGGACCAGCCCCAGCATTTT.

This clonotype was observed at least ten times. The genes are TRBV4-3 and TRBJ1-3, with TRBD1 as a possible D gene (5 bases). V lost 0 bases to trimming and J lost 0 bases, with 6 bases between them. This CDR3 has 15 amino acids. Germline V CDR1 and CDR2: LGHNA, YSLEER. The CDR3 region is CASSQDGGSGNTIYF. CDR3 bases: TGCGCCAGCAGCCAAGACGGGGGCTCTGGAAACACCATATATTTT.

This chain joins TRBV13 and TRBJ2-7; D remains ambiguous. This CDR3 region has 14 residues. V was pared by 0 bases and J by 6 bases, with 12 bases between. Germline V gene data show CDR1 as PRHDT and CDR2 as FYEKMQ (reference sequence). The CDR3, as DNA: TGTGCCAGCAGCTTAGGGTTTGCCCCAAGCGAGCAGTACTTC. Translation: CASSLGFAPSEQYF.

The chain carries TRBV29-1 and TRBJ1-1; D is perhaps TRBD1 (6 bases). Per germline, CDR1 SQVTM and CDR2 ANQGSEA. V lost 6 bases and J lost 8, with 13 bases in between. The CDR3 covers 11 residues. CDR3 nucleotide sequence: TGCAGCGTCGGACAGCCTCCCGAAGCTTTCTTT. Its protein product is CSVGQPPEAFF.

This clonotype has only one observation. V is TRBV19 and J is TRBJ1-5; tentatively, D is TRBD1 (5 bases). The CDR3 has 16 residues. V shed 5 bases and J shed 2 bases, with 16 bases lying between them. Germline V CDR1 and CDR2: LNHDA, SQIVND (reference sequence). The CDR3: CASSLRADRGNQPQHF. The DNA of the CDR3 is TGTGCCAGTAGTCTCAGGGCAGATCGGGGCAATCAGCCCCAGCATTTT.

The chain is built from TRBV5-1 and TRBJ2-1; 8 nucleotides agree with TRBD1. The CDR3 contains 17 residues. Per germline, CDR1 SGHRS and CDR2 YFSETQ. J lost 0 bases, V lost 4 bases, and 9 bases had no gene match. The CDR3 nucleotides are TGCGCCAGCAGCCCTCCCCCCGGGACAGGCTCCTACAATGAGCAGTTCTTC. Translated, it gives CASSPPPGTGSYNEQFF.

This clonotype was observed a few times. The gene calls are TRBV12-3 or TRBV12-4 and TRBJ2-3; 10 bases are shared with TRBD2. V gave up 8 bases and J gave up 1 base; unmatched junction bases: 3. The CDR3 covers 14 residues. The CDR3 loop reads CASLTSGGTDTQYF. The CDR3 region has the DNA TGTGCCAGCCTAACTAGCGGGGGCACAGATACGCAGTATTTT.

This clonotype has only a few counts. V usage is TRBV18 and J usage is TRBJ1-2, with a possible D match to TRBD1 (5 bases). Looked up from germline, CDR1 is KGHSH and CDR2 is LQKENI. V lost 0 bases to trimming and J lost 8 bases, with 13 bases between them. The CDR3 is made up of 14 amino acids. In DNA form, the CDR3 reads TGTGCCAGCTCACCACCGCAGGGTTGGGGAGGCTACACCTTC. Amino acid sequence: CASSPPQGWGGYTF. The full variable domain, with the rest looked up from reference TRBV18 and TRBJ1-2, is NAGVMQNPRHLVRRRGQEARLRCSPMKGHSHVYWYRQLPEEGLKFMVYLQKENIIDESGMPKERFSAEFPKEGPSILRIQQVVRGDSAAYFCASSPPQGWGGYTFGSGTRLTVV.

This chain joins TRBV20-1 and TRBJ1-2; 9 bases map to TRBD1. Germline V gives CDR1 DFQATT, CDR2 SNEGSKA (reference sequence). The ends lost 3 bases at V and 8 bases at J; junction bases unmatched: 13. The CDR3 spans 15 residues. CDR3 protein: CSASEPGQGGRGYTF. CDR3 coding DNA: TGCAGTGCTAGCGAGCCGGGACAGGGAGGGAGAGGCTACACCTTC.

The chain is built from TRBV7-9 and TRBJ1-4, with D tentatively TRBD1 (6 bases). V was cut by 0 bases and J by 6 bases, with 17 bases left in between. There are 17 residues in the CDR3. Germline assignment: CDR1 SEHNR and CDR2 FQNEAQ (reference sequence). CDR3 sequence reads: CASSLAGVGGWDEKLFF. CDR3 in DNA: TGTGCCAGCAGCTTAGCAGGCGTAGGGGGTTGGGATGAAAAACTGTTTTTT.

In its sample, this clonotype was seen many times. The chain has TRBV6-2 or TRBV6-3 and TRBJ1-2; the D is unclear. CDR1 is MNHEY, CDR2 SVGEGT, per germline. Trimming shortened V by 5 bases and J by 1 base, and 11 bases separated the two germline ends. This CDR3 comprises 14 residues. The CDR3 DNA is TGTGCCAGCAGTCGAGATGACCGTAACTATGGCTACACCTTC. Encoded protein: CASSRDDRNYGYTF.

This clonotype was seen repeatedly, ten times or more. The genes are TRBV29-1 and TRBJ2-4; D might be TRBD1 (6 bases). The CDR3 spans 16 residues. The V end was cut by 5 bases, the J end by 3 bases, with 20 bases between. Germline lookup yields CDR1 SQVTM and CDR2 ANQGSEA. This CDR3 is CSVSPPGVGDKNIQYF. The CDR3 DNA follows: TGCAGCGTTTCCCCACCAGGGGTAGGAGACAAAAACATTCAGTACTTC.

This clonotype was seen many times. V is TRBV28 and J is TRBJ2-3; no clear D gene. This CDR3 has 12 amino acids. Trimming took 7 bases from V and 2 from J, leaving 7 bases between them. CDR1 is MDHEN, CDR2 SYDVKM, per germline. CDR3 amino acids: CASKAPTDTQYF. DNA of the CDR3: TGTGCCAGCAAGGCTCCCACAGATACGCAGTATTTT.

Here the CDR3 DNA reads TGTGCCAGCAGTTTAAATGGAGGGGCCGCTGGGGCCAACGTCCTGACTTTC. Amino acid sequence: CASSLNGGAAGANVLTF. The V and J genes are TRBV12-3 or TRBV12-4 and TRBJ2-6, with D perhaps TRBD2 (6 bases). V lost 2 bases to trimming and J lost 2 bases, with 13 bases between them. The CDR3 runs to 17 residues.

This clonotype has a count of ten or more. This chain connects TRBV7-6 to TRBJ2-3; 8 bases are a match to TRBD1. This CDR3 contains 13 residues. The V and J ends lost 5 bases and 6 bases, in that order; junction bases with no gene match: 4. Germline assignment: CDR1 SGHVS and CDR2 FNYEAQ. The CDR3 DNA reads TGTGCCAGCAGCCGCCGGGACAGGGATACGCAGTATTTT. This sequence encodes CASSRRDRDTQYF.

This clonotype has at least ten counts. This chain uses TRBV7-2 with TRBJ1-1; D uncertain. V shed 4 bases and J shed 0 bases, with 6 bases lying between them. This CDR3 spans 13 amino acids. Germline V gene data show CDR1 as SGHTA and CDR2 as FQGNSA. DNA of the CDR3: TGTGCCAGCAGCTCCTCCATGAACACTGAAGCTTTCTTT. Its translation is CASSSSMNTEAFF.

This clonotype was seen many times. The rearrangement links TRBV5-1 to TRBJ2-1; 10 bases fit TRBD2. The CDR3 is 16 amino acids. Per the germline V gene, CDR1 is SGHRS and CDR2 is YFSETQ. V dropped 0 bases and J dropped 7; count of bases not matched to a gene: 7. CDR3 sequence reads: CASSLEGTSVVNEQFF. CDR3 coding DNA: TGCGCCAGCAGCTTGGAAGGGACTAGCGTAGTTAATGAGCAGTTCTTC. Combining the CDR3 with reference TRBV5-1 and TRBJ2-1 gives the whole variable domain KAGVTQTPRYLIKTRGQQVTLSCSPISGHRSVSWYQQTPGQGLQFLFEYFSETQRNKGNFPGRFSGRQFSNSRSEMNVSTLELGDSALYLCASSLEGTSVVNEQFFGPGTRLTVL.